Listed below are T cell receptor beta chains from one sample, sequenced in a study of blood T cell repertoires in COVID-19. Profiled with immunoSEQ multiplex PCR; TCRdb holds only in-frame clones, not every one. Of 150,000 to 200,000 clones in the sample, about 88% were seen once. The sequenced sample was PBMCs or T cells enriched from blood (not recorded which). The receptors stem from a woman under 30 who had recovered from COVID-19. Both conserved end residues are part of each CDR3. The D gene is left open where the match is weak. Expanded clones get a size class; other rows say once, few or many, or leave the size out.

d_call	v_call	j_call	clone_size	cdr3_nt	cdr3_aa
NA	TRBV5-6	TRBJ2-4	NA	TGTGCCACCACCCGGGGGTTGGGAATTCAGTACTTC	CATTRGLGIQYF
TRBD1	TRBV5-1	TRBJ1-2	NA	TGCGCCAGCCAGGGACAGAACTATGGCTACACCTTC	CASQGQNYGYTF
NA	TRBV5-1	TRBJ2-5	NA	TGCGCCAGCAGCTTGGGCCCCCCGACTAGTGGCCAAGAGACCCAGTACTTC	CASSLGPPTSGQETQYF
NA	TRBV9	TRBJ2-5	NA	TGTGCCAGCAGCGCAGGGGTTTTAGCCGAGACCCAGTACTTC	CASSAGVLAETQYF
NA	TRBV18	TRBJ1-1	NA	TGTGCCAGCTCACCACTCGGTGGGCAGAACACTGAAGCTTTCTTT	CASSPLGGQNTEAFF
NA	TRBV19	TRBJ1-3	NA	TGTGCCAGTAGTATGACCCCCAGGGGCGCTGGAAACACCATATATTTT	CASSMTPRGAGNTIYF
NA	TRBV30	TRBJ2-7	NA	TGTGCCTGGAGGGGAGCGGGTTCGTACGAGCAGTACTTC	CAWRGAGSYEQYF
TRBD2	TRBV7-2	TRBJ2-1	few	TGTGCCAGCAGCTTCACCGGGACTAGCGGGGTGTTTAACAATGAGCAGTTCTTC	CASSFTGTSGVFNNEQFF
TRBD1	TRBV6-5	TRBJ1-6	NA	TGTGCCAGCAGCTACGACAGGGTGCGTAATTCACCCCTCCACTTT	CASSYDRVRNSPLHF
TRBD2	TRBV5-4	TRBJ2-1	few	TGTGCCAGCAGCCCGGGACTAGCGGGAGGACCAGCCCTCGTAAACAATGAGCAGTTCTTC	CASSPGLAGGPALVNNEQFF
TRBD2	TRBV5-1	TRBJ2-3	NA	TGCGCCAGCAGCTTGGTTGGTAGCGGGGGGGCCGGTACGCAGTATTTT	CASSLVGSGGAGTQYF
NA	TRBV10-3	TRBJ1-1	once	TGTGCCACCAACCAACAGGACACTGCGAGGACTGAAGCTTTCTTT	CATNQQDTARTEAFF
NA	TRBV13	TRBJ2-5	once	TGTGCCAGCCGGGGCCCGGGAGTACGAGAGACCCAGTACTTC	CASRGPGVRETQYF
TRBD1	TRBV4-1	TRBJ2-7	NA	TGCGCCAGCAGCCAAGGGGACAGGAGCTCCTACGAGCAGTACTTC	CASSQGDRSSYEQYF
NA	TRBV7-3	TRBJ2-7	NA	TGTGCCAGCAGCTTAGACTCTAACAGGGTATCCTCCTACGAGCAGTACTTC	CASSLDSNRVSSYEQYF
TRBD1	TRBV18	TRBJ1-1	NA	TGTGCCAGCTCACCATCTCAGACAGGGAACGCTGAAGCTTTCTTT	CASSPSQTGNAEAFF
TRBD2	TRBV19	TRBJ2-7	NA	TGTGCCAGTAGATTGACTAGCGGGAGTTACGAGCAGTACTTC	CASRLTSGSYEQYF
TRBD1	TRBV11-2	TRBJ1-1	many	TGTGCCAGCAGCCTGACAGGGCGGGACACTGAAGCTTTCTTT	CASSLTGRDTEAFF
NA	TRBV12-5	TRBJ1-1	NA	TGTGCTAGCGGCCACGGGTGGACTGAAGCTTTCTTT	CASGHGWTEAFF
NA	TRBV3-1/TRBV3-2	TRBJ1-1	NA	TGTGCCAGCAGCCACAACAGGTGGAACACTGAAGCTTTCTTT	CASSHNRWNTEAFF
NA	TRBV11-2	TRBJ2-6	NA	TGTGCCAGCAGCTTCGCTGGGGCCAACGTCCTGACTTTC	CASSFAGANVLTF
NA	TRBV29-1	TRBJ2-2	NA	TGCAGCGTTAGCCCCGCAGGCGCCGGGGAGCTGTTTTTT	CSVSPAGAGELFF
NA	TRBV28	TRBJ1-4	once	TGTGCCAGCAGACCCGCACCCGGAGCTTCAGTCGCAACTAATGAAAAACTGTTTTTT	CASRPAPGASVATNEKLFF
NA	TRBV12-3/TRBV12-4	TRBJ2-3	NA	TGTGCCAGCAGCCAGGGGCGCACAGATACGCAGTATTTT	CASSQGRTDTQYF
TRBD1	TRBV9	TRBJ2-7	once	TGTGCCAGCACCCCAACAGGGGATGGCTACGAGCAGTACTTC	CASTPTGDGYEQYF
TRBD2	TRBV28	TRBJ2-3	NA	TGTGCCATCTTACCGGGACTAGCGGGAGATACGCAGTATTTT	CAILPGLAGDTQYF
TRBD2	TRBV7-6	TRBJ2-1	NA	TGTGCCAGCAGCTCGGGACTAGCGGGGGATCCCTACAATGAGCAGTTCTTC	CASSSGLAGDPYNEQFF
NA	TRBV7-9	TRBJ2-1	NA	TGTGCCAGCAGCTACGGAGAGGGGGCCTACAATGAGCAGTTCTTC	CASSYGEGAYNEQFF
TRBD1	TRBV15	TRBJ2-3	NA	TGTGCCACCAGCACCGGGACAGGGGGCACAGATACGCAGTATTTT	CATSTGTGGTDTQYF
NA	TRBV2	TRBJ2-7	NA	TGTGCCAGCAGGTCGGAGTCCTACGAGCAGTACTTC	CASRSESYEQYF
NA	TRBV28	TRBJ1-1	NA	TGTGCCAGCAGCCCAAATACAGTGGAAGCTTTCTTT	CASSPNTVEAFF
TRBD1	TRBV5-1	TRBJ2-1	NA	TGCGCCAGCAGCGACGGACAGGGACCCTACAATGAGCAGTTCTTC	CASSDGQGPYNEQFF